The following is a T cell receptor beta chain sequence with its context. The read falls 3 residues short of the CDR3 end, and the missing part is taken from the germline J gene. The data were taken from a study of T cells in women clearing cervical HPV infection. The germline CDR1 and CDR2 sequences are DFQATT and SNEGSKA (reference sequence). Trimming removed 0 bases at V and 3 bases at J, with 6 bases between. The CDR3 loop spans 12 amino acids. Some clones are missing from TCRdb's copy, which holds only in-frame ones; the method was immunoSEQ multiplex PCR. This sample contains more than 30,000 clones.

The receptor was isolated from a woman aged 18 to 75 with a cervical HPV16 infection that either progressed to CIN3+ or cleared (not recorded which). V and J are TRBV20-1 and TRBJ2-7; D not resolved. Material: blood buffy coat. The sequenced CDR3 bases are TGCAGTGCTAGAGATCCGGGCTACGAG. It codes for CSARDPGYE. The CDR3 as a whole reads CSARDPGYEQYF.